One and the same sample provided the 14 T cell receptor beta chains below, sequenced in a study of cytomegalovirus exposure and HLA in healthy donors. The PCR employed 60 Vbeta primers together with 13 Jbeta primers. Clones were read by immunoSEQ multiplex PCR, and TCRdb kept only the in-frame ones, dropping some. The sample shows 150,000 to 200,000 clones, roughly 80% of them seen only once. What was sequenced was PBMCs. The origin of the receptors is a male donor in good health and CMV-seronegative.

As DNA, the CDR3 is TGTGCCAGCAGCACCGGACAGTATGGCTACACCTTC. This translates into CASSTGQYGYTF. V gene TRBV5-6 combines with J gene TRBJ1-2, with D maybe TRBD1 (6 bases). Per germline, CDR1 SGHDT and CDR2 YYEEEE. Between the trimmed V and J ends, which lost 4 bases and 5 bases, there was a span of 9 bases. This CDR3 has 12 residues.

The chain has TRBV7-2 and TRBJ2-3; D unresolved. Looked up from germline, CDR1 is SGHTA and CDR2 is FQGNSA. V gave up 5 bases and J gave up 4 bases, with 10 bases separating them. The CDR3 runs 13 residues. The CDR3, as DNA: TGTGCCAGCAGCCTCGTAAACTCAGATACGCAGTATTTT. Amino acid sequence: CASSLVNSDTQYF.

The gene calls are TRBV9 and TRBJ2-5; 10 bases are shared with TRBD1. The germline CDR1 and CDR2 sequences are SGDLS and YYNGEE. CDR3 size: 14 residues. V shed 4 bases, J shed 5 bases, and the junction held 5 bases outside the gene matches. The chain's CDR3 is CASSFTTGGETQYF. The CDR3 DNA sequence: TGTGCCAGCAGCTTCACGACAGGGGGCGAGACCCAGTACTTC.

V gene TRBV5-1 combines with J gene TRBJ2-3; TRBD2 matches at 12 bases. Unmatched junction bases numbered 6, after V lost 4 bases and J lost 6 bases. CDR1 SGHRS and CDR2 YFSETQ come from the germline V gene. This CDR3 is built from 15 residues. The CDR3 coding sequence is TGCGCCAGCAGCAGGACTAGCGGGGCCATGGATACGCAGTATTTT. This translates into CASSRTSGAMDTQYF.

This chain connects TRBV7-2 to TRBJ2-3; 14 bases are a match to TRBD2. J was trimmed by 0 bases and V by 0 bases; bases with no gene match: 14. The CDR3 is 22 residues long. In germline, CDR1 is SGHTA, CDR2 FQGNSA. CDR3: CASSLAPSWTSGRNPSTDTQYF. As DNA, the CDR3 is TGTGCCAGCAGCTTAGCCCCTAGCTGGACTAGCGGGAGGAACCCTAGCACAGATACGCAGTATTTT.

The DNA of the CDR3 is TGTGCCACCAGCTCCCACTCCGGGACTAGCGGGTACACAGATACGCAGTATTTT. Protein product: CATSSHSGTSGYTDTQYF. The genes are TRBV15 and TRBJ2-3; 12 bases are shared with TRBD2. In germline, CDR1 is LNHNV, CDR2 YYDKDF (reference sequence). V was clipped by 5 bases and J by 2 bases; unmatched bases: 11. The CDR3 consists of 18 residues.

The rearrangement links TRBV27 to TRBJ2-1; 10 bases line up with TRBD1. CDR3 length: 15 residues. Germline V gene data show CDR1 as MNHEY and CDR2 as SMNVEV (reference sequence). The ends lost 0 bases at V and 6 bases at J; junction bases unmatched: 2. CDR3 in amino acids: CASSLSRTGGNEQFF. CDR3 coding DNA: TGTGCCAGCAGTTTATCCCGGACAGGGGGCAATGAGCAGTTCTTC.

The chain recombines TRBV25-1 with TRBJ1-6; 9 bases are shared with TRBD1. The length of the CDR3 is 14 residues. The V segment lost 8 bases and the J segment 10 bases; nucleotides outside the gene matches: 9. Germline V gene lookup returns CDR1 MGHDK and CDR2 SYGVNS. For the CDR3, the DNA is TGTGCCAGCGTACCGGGACAGGGCGCGTCACCCCTCCACTTT. Translation: CASVPGQGASPLHF.

The rearrangement joins TRBV19 to TRBJ1-4; the D is unclear. CDR3 length: 12 amino acids. V was pared by 1 base and J by 8 bases, with 5 bases between. The germline CDR1 and CDR2 sequences are LNHDA and SQIVND (reference sequence). The CDR3 spells CASSIAREKLFF. The CDR3 region has the DNA TGTGCCAGTAGTATAGCCCGGGAAAAACTGTTTTTT.

V gene TRBV19 combines with J gene TRBJ2-5, with D possibly being TRBD2 (5 bases). This CDR3 has 13 amino acids. Trimming pared 8 bases from V and 7 bases from J, leaving 17 bases between. The germline V gene encodes CDR1 LNHDA and CDR2 SQIVND (reference sequence). CDR3 loop: CASGRRREGTQYF. The CDR3, as DNA: TGTGCCAGTGGCCGGCGGAGAGAGGGGACCCAGTACTTC.

V usage is TRBV11-2 and J usage is TRBJ2-1; a weak D match, TRBD2 (6 bases). V gave up 1 base and J gave up 5 bases, with 9 bases separating them. The V gene's germline CDR1 is SGHAT and CDR2 FQNNGV. The CDR3 has 14 amino acids. CDR3 sequence: CASSLGAGNNEQFF. For the CDR3, the DNA is TGTGCCAGCAGCTTAGGAGCGGGTAACAATGAGCAGTTCTTC.

This sequence joins TRBV28 and TRBJ1-5, with D possibly being TRBD1 (6 bases). V lost 2 bases to trimming and J lost 6 bases, with 11 bases between them. The CDR3 has 14 residues. CDR1 is MDHEN and CDR2 is SYDVKM in the germline V gene. The CDR3 here is CASSLQGTVQPQHF. CDR3 DNA: TGTGCCAGCAGTTTACAGGGGACGGTTCAGCCCCAGCATTTT.

This sequence joins TRBV5-1 and TRBJ2-1; D is undetermined. This CDR3 is 16 amino acids long. The germline CDR1 and CDR2 sequences are SGHRS and YFSETQ. Trimming stripped 1 base from V and 0 bases from J, with 11 bases between. In DNA, the CDR3 is TGCGCCAGCAGCTTGTCCGAGCGCAGCTCCTACAATGAGCAGTTCTTC. This sequence encodes CASSLSERSSYNEQFF.

The rearrangement links TRBV4-3 to TRBJ1-6; no firm D call. Germline assignment: CDR1 LGHNA and CDR2 YSLEER. Deletions cut 4 bases from V and 5 bases from J, with 9 bases between. This CDR3 is built from 14 residues. The CDR3 here is CASSLPRDNSPLHF. CDR3 DNA sequence: TGCGCCAGCAGCCTCCCGAGGGATAATTCACCCCTCCACTTT.